This is a list of T cell receptor beta chains from one sample in a study of neurological immune-mediated disorders. TCRdb re-called the 5' RACE reads through MiXCR, storing one row per CDR3 protein. The repertoire includes 78,000 or so distinct CDR3 sequences, less than 5.5% of them detected once, and 2.2% sits in the top ten. The specimen sequenced was PBMCs. The receptors here all came from a woman in her 30s with multiple sclerosis. Both conserved end residues are part of each CDR3. A D gene is named only where the DNA matches it firmly. Some rows mark clone size as missing; the rest say once, few, many or name a class of expanded clone.

d_call	j_call	v_call	clone_size	cdr3_aa	cdr3_nt
TRBD1	TRBJ1-2	TRBV7-2	-	CASSLGTGYGYTF	TGTGCCAGCAGCTTGGGGACAGGGTATGGCTACACCTTC
-	TRBJ2-3	TRBV7-8	few	CASSSLGTFTDTQYF	TGTGCCAGCAGCTCCCTCGGGACTTTCACAGATACGCAGTATTTT
-	TRBJ2-5	TRBV19	-	CASSRPEGRETQYF	TGTGCCAGTAGCCGCCCGGAGGGGAGAGAGACCCAGTACTTC
TRBD1	TRBJ2-2	TRBV5-1	many	CASSPGQAGTGELFF	TGCGCCAGCAGCCCCGGACAGGCGGGCACCGGGGAGCTGTTTTTT
TRBD1	TRBJ1-1	TRBV5-1	few	CASSLAGDRVAEAFF	TGCGCCAGCAGCTTGGCTGGGGACAGGGTGGCTGAAGCTTTCTTT
-	TRBJ2-1	TRBV7-2	-	CASSLALVGGWDEQFF	TGTGCCAGCAGCTTAGCGCTAGTGGGGGGTTGGGATGAGCAGTTCTTC
-	TRBJ1-6	TRBV4-2	many	CASSQERNSPLHF	TGTGCCAGCAGCCAAGAACGGAATTCACCCCTCCACTTT
-	TRBJ2-7	TRBV24-1	many	CATSDPDNYEQYF	TGTGCCACCAGTGATCCTGACAACTACGAGCAGTACTTC
TRBD2	TRBJ2-5	TRBV20-1	many	CSASIAGTQYF	TGCAGTGCTTCCATAGCGGGGACCCAGTACTTC
-	TRBJ2-1	TRBV10-3	many	CAISDVGRYSYNEQFF	TGTGCCATCAGTGACGTCGGGAGATACTCCTACAATGAGCAGTTCTTC
-	TRBJ2-4	TRBV7-2	few	CASSSHLQGRKNIQYF	TGTGCCAGCAGCTCACATCTTCAGGGAAGGAAAAACATTCAGTACTTC